This T cell receptor (beta chain) was retrieved from a study of blood T cell repertoires in COVID-19. Study-wide background: Acute and convalescent COVID-19 specimens originated in the United States, Italy and Spain.

This CDR3 comprises 10 residues. V lost 2 bases and J lost 9, with 2 bases in between. This clone was detected only once. How the authors handled the data: Nucleated cell number was recorded as an estimate derived from reference gene primer amplification. Libraries were prepared by immunoSEQ multiplex PCR; TCRdb keeps only in-frame clonotypes and omits some of them. V, J and clone size derive from that table, while D and trimming were established from the DNA sequence. The sample yields 310,000 or so clones, around 89% seen once. Cohorts were determined from participant-reported clinical history. Specimen: PBMCs or T cells enriched from blood (not recorded which). The rearrangement uses TRBV12-3 or TRBV12-4 and TRBJ2-1; D unclear. This TCR was sampled from a woman between 18 and 29 years old with acute COVID-19. In nucleotides, the CDR3 is TGTGCCAGCAGTTTACGTGAGCAGTTCTTC. Its translation is CASSLREQFF.